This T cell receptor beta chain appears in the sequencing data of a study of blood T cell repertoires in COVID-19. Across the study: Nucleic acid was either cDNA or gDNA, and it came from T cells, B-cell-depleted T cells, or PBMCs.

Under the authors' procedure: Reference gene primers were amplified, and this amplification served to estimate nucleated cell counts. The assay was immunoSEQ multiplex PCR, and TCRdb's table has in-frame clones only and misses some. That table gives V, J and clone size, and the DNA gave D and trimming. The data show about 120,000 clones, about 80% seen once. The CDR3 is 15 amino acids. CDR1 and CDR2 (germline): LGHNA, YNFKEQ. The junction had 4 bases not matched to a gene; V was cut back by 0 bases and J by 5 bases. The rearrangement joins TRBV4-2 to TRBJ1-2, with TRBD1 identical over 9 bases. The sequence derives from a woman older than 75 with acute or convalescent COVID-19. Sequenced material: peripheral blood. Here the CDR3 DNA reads TGTGCCAGCAGCCAAGATCGAGGGACAGGGTATGGCTACACCTTC. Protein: CASSQDRGTGYGYTF.